These T cell receptor beta chains were read from a single sample in a study of molecular identifiers for immune sequencing clone quantification. TCRdb analysed the PCR reads with MiXCR anew, one entry per CDR3 protein. This table holds 400,000 to 600,000 distinct CDR3 sequences, about 22% found once. The sequencing sample was made of naive CD8+ T cells from blood, with Jurkat cell RNA spiked in. These TCRs come from a human donor in good health. Some libraries in this study had Jurkat cell RNA spiked in. Both conserved end residues are part of each CDR3.

TRBJ2-2	TRBV7-9	17	CAGSPPASGLNTGELFF
TRBJ1-6	TRBV29-1	15	CSVEGKGGYNSPLHF
TRBJ2-7	TRBV6-5	14	CASSFLDRLYEQYF
TRBJ1-4	TRBV4-1	17	CASSQANRGPLNEKLFF
TRBJ2-3	TRBV2	12	CASRGKEDTQYF
TRBJ2-1	TRBV19	15	CASSIGSGTYNEQFF
TRBJ1-1	TRBV4-1	13	CASSQDYRNEAFF
TRBJ2-3	TRBV3-1	16	CASSQVIRGTTDTQYF
TRBJ1-3	TRBV2	14	CASRSDYSGSTIYF
TRBJ1-2	TRBV24-1	16	CATSDSTGLQGYGYTF
TRBJ2-7	TRBV7-9	15	CASSQMQYPSYEQYF
TRBJ2-5	TRBV20-1	14	CSARSSGVKETQYF
TRBJ1-1	TRBV2	12	CASSGGVAEAFF
TRBJ2-3	TRBV14	15	CASSRTGDSTDTQYF